The source of this T cell receptor (beta chain) is a study of T cells in Graves' hyperthyroidism and ophthalmopathy (dated by TCRdb to between 2018 and 2020). Study-level background: Peripheral blood samples were taken at the time of initial diagnosis, prior to any treatment. In more than five Graves' hyperthyroidism patients, the study also compared T-cell repertoires from thyroid tissue with T-cell repertoires from blood. To identify distinguishing TCR V-J signatures, a discovery cohort of about a hundred patients was used, comprising roughly 45 with Graves' ophthalmopathy and approximately 57 with stable Graves' hyperthyroidism. Whether ophthalmopathy could be predicted prospectively was tested in an independent validation cohort made up of roughly 20 hyperthyroidism patients plus 17 patients who later progressed to ophthalmopathy. The paper reports TCR Vbeta CDR3 sequencing of more than 120 peripheral blood samples: 40 to 45 ophthalmopathy, roughly 74 hyperthyroidism and around 17 progressor patients. The 100 discovery patients were randomly split 7:3 into training and test sets. Once sampling was done, hyperthyroidism patients were given methimazole at a starting dose of 30 mg daily, whereas ophthalmopathy patients were given high-dose intravenous methylprednisolone.

Amplification of TCR beta CDR3 regions was carried out from RNA transcripts. The TCR CDR3 was subjected to a first round of RT-PCR using the HTBI primer set and the Qiagen OneStep RT-PCR kit. The libraries were constructed in a second round of multiplex PCR and then size-selected and purified. Paired-end sequencing of the libraries was performed with 100 bp reads on an Illumina HiSeq2000. The paper's data handling went like this. Raw data were processed with SOAPnuke, discarding reads with adapters, uncalled bases, mean Phred below 15, or no exact constant-primer or identifier match. COPE v1.2.5 was used to merge the high-quality paired reads, and each unique nucleotide sequence was defined as a clonotype. MiTCR v1.1 was used to align clonotypes to the IMGT TRBV, TRBD and TRBJ reference segments. The analysis was restricted to V-J combinations with a frequency above 0.0001, which together covered 99.2% of the repertoires. The TCS score was defined as F50 (clonal expansion) divided by E x V (chaos), with BLOSUM62-based TCRdist calculated between CDR3 peptides within each V-J. Welch's t-statistics and random forest reduced some 510 V-J features to fewer than 15, which were used in a naive Bayes classifier (R e1071). The similarity between thyroid and blood repertoires was quantified using the Morisita-Horn index. Clones were called with MiXCR by TCRdb after fastp trimmed the public reads at Q25, and only in-frame beta chains were retained. Every distinct CDR3 protein forms one entry, paired with its most common genes and DNA. The V and J calls here are based on TCRdb, not the publication. The sample data list 600,000 to 800,000 distinct CDR3 sequences, and under 45% of these were observed just once. Approximately 31% of the sample lies in the top ten.

There are 13 amino acids in the CDR3, from cysteine to phenylalanine inclusive. Only CDR3 DNA is held: 39 bases, read in frame from base 1. V loses 6 bases, J loses 4 bases, and the germline ends lie 10 bases apart. Per the germline V gene, MNHEY is the CDR1 and SVGAGI is the CDR2. This clonotype was detected many times. The clone's antigen remains unknown. Base qualities are not at hand, and no much larger clone is one base apart. Points the paper makes about the study in general: Most expanded thyroid clonotypes (frequency above 0.001) were also detected in blood, a finding suggesting that blood repertoires may reflect thyroid immune responses. No statistical method was used to set the sample size in advance, and investigators knew the group allocation. In cross-validation, a model built on a 13 V-J signature told ophthalmopathy apart from stable hyperthyroidism with approximately 90% sensitivity and approximately 84% specificity, and in testing the same model reached 80%/75%. In validation, the model predicted progression to ophthalmopathy with just under 71% sensitivity and around 72% specificity, a median of about 6.7 months before onset.

Graves' hyperthyroidism was defined as stable when no progression to ophthalmopathy occurred over 18 months of follow-up. The hyperthyroidism patients were between 18 and 65 years old and newly diagnosed, with a disease duration of less than 2 months. Patients with uncontrolled infections, other autoimmune diseases, pregnancy or lactation were excluded. Diagnoses were based on clinical symptoms, serum thyroxine and TRAb, thyroid ultrasound and orbital computed tomography. Ficoll-Paque density gradient centrifugation was used to isolate PBMCs from about 9 ml of fresh peripheral blood. Total RNA was extracted with Trizol reagent, and quality was checked on an Agilent 2100 Bioanalyzer.

This TCR came from a woman aged 40 to 49 with Graves' hyperthyroidism. The sequenced material came from blood. The chain is made from TRBV6-5 and TRBJ1-5; the D gene is perhaps TRBD1, from 5 matching bases. The nucleotides are TGTGCCAGCAGGGCTCAGGGAAATCAGCCCCAGCATTTT. Protein translation: CASRAQGNQPQHF.